Listed below are T cell receptor beta chains from one sample, sequenced in a study of identical twins. A single record per CDR3 protein comes from TCRdb applying MiXCR to the 5' RACE reads. Altogether 690,000 or so distinct CDR3 sequences are present, 5.5% to 6.5% being singletons, with the ten largest covering 1.5% to 2%. Sequenced input: naive T cells sorted from blood. All receptors come from a young man in good health. Each CDR3 is given without its conserved first and last residue.

V gene: TRBV29-1; J gene: TRBJ2-1; CDR3 protein: SVERTRGVRNEQF
V gene: TRBV4-3; J gene: TRBJ2-6; CDR3 protein: ASSQRDVGSSSGANVLT
V gene: TRBV6-1; J gene: TRBJ2-5; CDR3 protein: ASSEAIRAEGETQY
V gene: TRBV25-1; J gene: TRBJ1-5; CDR3 protein: ASRHRGYQPQH
V gene: TRBV28; J gene: TRBJ2-2; CDR3 protein: ASRPTLGLAGSGELF
V gene: TRBV5-5; J gene: TRBJ1-1; CDR3 protein: ASSLASGTMSEAF
V gene: TRBV5-1; J gene: TRBJ1-2; CDR3 protein: ASSRGPLYGYT
V gene: TRBV20-1; J gene: TRBJ2-5; CDR3 protein: SALTRAGGETQY
V gene: TRBV15; J gene: TRBJ1-6; CDR3 protein: ATSREGEAFNSPLH
V gene: TRBV7-2; J gene: TRBJ2-7; CDR3 protein: ASSLEREAREEQY
V gene: TRBV4-2; J gene: TRBJ2-6; CDR3 protein: ASSRGRAQGGANVLT
V gene: TRBV5-1; J gene: TRBJ1-5; CDR3 protein: ASSLGSAGQPQH
V gene: TRBV20-1; J gene: TRBJ1-4; CDR3 protein: SVATNEKLF
V gene: TRBV6-5; J gene: TRBJ2-2; CDR3 protein: ASSYLLGLGGELF
V gene: TRBV25-1; J gene: TRBJ2-1; CDR3 protein: ASSDVGLAGGEQF
V gene: TRBV7-6; J gene: TRBJ2-1; CDR3 protein: ASSLDPGPSSYNEQF
V gene: TRBV4-1; J gene: TRBJ1-1; CDR3 protein: ASSQGPRQGEAF
V gene: TRBV5-1; J gene: TRBJ2-3; CDR3 protein: ASSLALGNRGTDTQY
V gene: TRBV10-3; J gene: TRBJ1-1; CDR3 protein: AIMLGLNTEAF
V gene: TRBV6-1; J gene: TRBJ1-5; CDR3 protein: ASQTNSNQPQH
V gene: TRBV12-3/TRBV12-4; J gene: TRBJ2-5; CDR3 protein: ASSSTGAQETQY
V gene: TRBV29-1; J gene: TRBJ2-2; CDR3 protein: SVEGRVSTGELF
V gene: TRBV5-5; J gene: TRBJ2-1; CDR3 protein: ASSPLTGTANNEQF
V gene: TRBV20-1; J gene: TRBJ1-5; CDR3 protein: SAGPFPDSNQPQH
V gene: TRBV6-2/TRBV6-3; J gene: TRBJ2-7; CDR3 protein: ASKEEPTGLESYEQY
V gene: TRBV30; J gene: TRBJ1-1; CDR3 protein: AWRRTGGNTEAF
V gene: TRBV3-1; J gene: TRBJ2-2; CDR3 protein: ATKLATNTGELF
V gene: TRBV27; J gene: TRBJ1-2; CDR3 protein: ASSPPGRGEGYT
V gene: TRBV6-1; J gene: TRBJ2-1; CDR3 protein: ATRASGYYNEQF
V gene: TRBV11-2; J gene: TRBJ2-2; CDR3 protein: ASSTGVLAGNTGELF
V gene: TRBV7-2; J gene: TRBJ2-3; CDR3 protein: ASSPNRLSTDTQY
V gene: TRBV28; J gene: TRBJ2-5; CDR3 protein: ASSRSRDRDQETQY
V gene: TRBV11-2; J gene: TRBJ2-1; CDR3 protein: ASSLTRISYNEQF
V gene: TRBV20-1; J gene: TRBJ1-6; CDR3 protein: SAIGGRNSPLH
V gene: TRBV25-1; J gene: TRBJ1-5; CDR3 protein: ASSESGGVGQPQH
V gene: TRBV20-1; J gene: TRBJ1-2; CDR3 protein: SARIAGDEGYT
V gene: TRBV5-1; J gene: TRBJ2-1; CDR3 protein: ASSLERDRVYNEQF
V gene: TRBV12-3/TRBV12-4; J gene: TRBJ2-5; CDR3 protein: ASRATGQETQY
V gene: TRBV7-6; J gene: TRBJ2-5; CDR3 protein: ASSSRSAQETQY
V gene: TRBV5-1; J gene: TRBJ2-3; CDR3 protein: ASSGQGYADTQY
V gene: TRBV7-9; J gene: TRBJ1-1; CDR3 protein: ASSLGDMNTEAF
V gene: TRBV6-1; J gene: TRBJ2-3; CDR3 protein: ASSRTGGRAGGTDTQY